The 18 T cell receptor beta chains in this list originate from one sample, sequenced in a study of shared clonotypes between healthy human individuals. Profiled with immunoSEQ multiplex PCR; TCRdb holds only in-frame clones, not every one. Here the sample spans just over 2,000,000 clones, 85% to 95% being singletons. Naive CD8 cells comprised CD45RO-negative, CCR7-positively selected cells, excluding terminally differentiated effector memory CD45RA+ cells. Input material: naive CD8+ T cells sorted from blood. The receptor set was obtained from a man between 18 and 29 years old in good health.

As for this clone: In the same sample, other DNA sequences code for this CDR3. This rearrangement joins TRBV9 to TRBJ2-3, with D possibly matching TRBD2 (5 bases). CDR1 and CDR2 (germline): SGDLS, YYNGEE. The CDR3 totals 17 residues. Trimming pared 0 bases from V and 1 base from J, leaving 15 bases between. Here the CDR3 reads CASSVASSGVGTDTQYF. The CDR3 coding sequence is TGTGCCAGCAGCGTAGCTTCCAGCGGAGTGGGCACAGATACGCAGTATTTT.

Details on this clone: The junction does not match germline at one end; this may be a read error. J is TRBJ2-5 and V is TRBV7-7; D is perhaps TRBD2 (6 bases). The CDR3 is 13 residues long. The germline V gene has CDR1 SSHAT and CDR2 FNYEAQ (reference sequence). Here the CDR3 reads CASSMRLGETQYF. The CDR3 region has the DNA TGTGCTAGCAGCATGAGACTAGGGGAGACCCAGTACTTC.

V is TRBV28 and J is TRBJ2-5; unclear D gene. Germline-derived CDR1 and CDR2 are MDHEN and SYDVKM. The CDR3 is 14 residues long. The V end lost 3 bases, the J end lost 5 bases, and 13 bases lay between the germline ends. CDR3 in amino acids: CASSLQEGTETQYF. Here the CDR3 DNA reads TGTGCCAGCAGTTTGCAGGAAGGAACCGAGACCCAGTACTTC.

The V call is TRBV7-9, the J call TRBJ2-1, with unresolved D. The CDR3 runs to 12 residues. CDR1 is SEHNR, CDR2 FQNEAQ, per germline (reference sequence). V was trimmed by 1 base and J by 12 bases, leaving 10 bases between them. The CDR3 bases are TGTGCCAGCAGCTTAGGGTCAGTTGGGCAGTTCTTC. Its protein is CASSLGSVGQFF.

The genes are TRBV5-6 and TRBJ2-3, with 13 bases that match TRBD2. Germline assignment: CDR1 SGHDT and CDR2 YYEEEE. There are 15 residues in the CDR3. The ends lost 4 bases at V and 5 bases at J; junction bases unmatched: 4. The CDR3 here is CASSDGLAGVDTQYF. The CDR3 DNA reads TGTGCCAGCAGCGACGGACTAGCGGGGGTAGATACGCAGTATTTT.

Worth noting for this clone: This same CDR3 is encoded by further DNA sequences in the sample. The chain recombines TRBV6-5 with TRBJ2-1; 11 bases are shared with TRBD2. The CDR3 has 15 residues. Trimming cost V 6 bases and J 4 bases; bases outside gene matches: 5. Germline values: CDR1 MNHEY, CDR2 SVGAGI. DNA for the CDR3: TGTGCCAGCAGACCTCTAGCGGGGGGTTACAATGAGCAGTTCTTC. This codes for CASRPLAGGYNEQFF.

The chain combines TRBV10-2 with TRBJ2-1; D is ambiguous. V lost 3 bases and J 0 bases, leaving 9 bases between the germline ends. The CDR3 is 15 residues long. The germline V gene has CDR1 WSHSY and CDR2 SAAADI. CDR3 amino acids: CASSDGSLSYNEQFF. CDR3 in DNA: TGCGCCAGCAGTGACGGCTCCCTCTCCTACAATGAGCAGTTCTTC.

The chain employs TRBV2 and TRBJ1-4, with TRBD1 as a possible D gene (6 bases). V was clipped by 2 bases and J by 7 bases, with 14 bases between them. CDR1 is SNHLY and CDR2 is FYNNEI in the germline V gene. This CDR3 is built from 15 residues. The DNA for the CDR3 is TGTGCCAGCAGTGAATGGACAGCTCCAAGTGAAAAACTGTTTTTT. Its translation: CASSEWTAPSEKLFF.

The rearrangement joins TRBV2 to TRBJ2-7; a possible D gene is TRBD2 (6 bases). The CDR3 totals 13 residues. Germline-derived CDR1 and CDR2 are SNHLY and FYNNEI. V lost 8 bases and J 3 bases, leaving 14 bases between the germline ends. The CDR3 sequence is CASHPGEDYEQYF. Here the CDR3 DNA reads TGTGCCAGCCATCCGGGGGAGGACTACGAGCAGTACTTC.

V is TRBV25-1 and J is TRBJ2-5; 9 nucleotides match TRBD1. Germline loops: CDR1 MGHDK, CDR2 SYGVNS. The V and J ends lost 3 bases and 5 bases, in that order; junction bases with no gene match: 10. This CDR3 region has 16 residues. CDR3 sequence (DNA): TGTGCCAGCAGTGACAGAGTACAGGGGGCTGGTGAGACCCAGTACTTC. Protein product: CASSDRVQGAGETQYF. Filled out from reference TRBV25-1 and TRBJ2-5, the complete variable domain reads EADIYQTPRYLVIGTGKKITLECSQTMGHDKMYWYQQDPGMELHLIHYSYGVNSTEKGDLSSESTVSRIRTEHFPLTLESARPSHTSQYLCASSDRVQGAGETQYFGPGTRLLVL.

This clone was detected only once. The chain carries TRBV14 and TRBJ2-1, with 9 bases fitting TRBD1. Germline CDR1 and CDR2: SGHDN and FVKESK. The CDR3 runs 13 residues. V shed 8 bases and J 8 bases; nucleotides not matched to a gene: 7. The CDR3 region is CASQGTGPHEQFF. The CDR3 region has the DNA TGTGCCAGCCAGGGGACAGGGCCCCATGAGCAGTTCTTC. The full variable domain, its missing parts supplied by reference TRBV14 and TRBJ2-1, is EAGVTQFPSHSVIEKGQTVTLRCDPISGHDNLYWYRRVMGKEIKFLLHFVKESKQDESGMPNNRFLAERTGGTYSTLKVQPAELEDSGVYFCASQGTGPHEQFFGPGTRLTVL.

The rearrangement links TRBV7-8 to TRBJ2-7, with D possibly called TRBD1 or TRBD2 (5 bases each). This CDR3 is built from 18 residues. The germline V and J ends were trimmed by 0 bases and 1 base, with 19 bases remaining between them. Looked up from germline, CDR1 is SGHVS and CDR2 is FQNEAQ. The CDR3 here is CASSLAMVGTEFSYEQYF. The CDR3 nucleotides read TGTGCCAGCAGCTTAGCCATGGTTGGGACGGAATTTTCCTACGAGCAGTACTTC.

In DNA form, the CDR3 reads TGTGCCAGCAGCGACTCCTACAATGAGCAGTTCTTC. Translated: CASSDSYNEQFF. The chain employs TRBV7-3 and TRBJ2-1; no clear D. Germline V lookup: CDR1 SGHTA, CDR2 FQGTGA. The CDR3 extends over 12 amino acids. The ends were cut back, 5 bases at V and 0 bases at J, with 2 bases in the middle.

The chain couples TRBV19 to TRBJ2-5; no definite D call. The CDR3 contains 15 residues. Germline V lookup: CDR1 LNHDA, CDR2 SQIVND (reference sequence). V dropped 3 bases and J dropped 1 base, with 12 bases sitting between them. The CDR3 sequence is CASSIDVGPQETQYF. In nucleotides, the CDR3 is TGTGCCAGTAGTATCGATGTGGGCCCCCAAGAGACCCAGTACTTC.

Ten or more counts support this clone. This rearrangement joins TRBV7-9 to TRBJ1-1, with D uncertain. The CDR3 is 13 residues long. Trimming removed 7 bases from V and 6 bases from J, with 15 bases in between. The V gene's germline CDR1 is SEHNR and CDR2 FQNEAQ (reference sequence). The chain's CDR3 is CASNDPAQPEAFF. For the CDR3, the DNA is TGTGCCAGCAACGACCCGGCCCAACCTGAAGCTTTCTTT.

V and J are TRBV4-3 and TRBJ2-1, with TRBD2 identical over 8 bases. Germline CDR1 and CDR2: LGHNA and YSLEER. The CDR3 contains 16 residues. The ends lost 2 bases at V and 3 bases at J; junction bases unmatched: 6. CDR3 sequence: CASSQKLAAHYNEQFF. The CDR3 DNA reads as TGCGCCAGCAGCCAAAAACTAGCGGCCCACTACAATGAGCAGTTCTTC.

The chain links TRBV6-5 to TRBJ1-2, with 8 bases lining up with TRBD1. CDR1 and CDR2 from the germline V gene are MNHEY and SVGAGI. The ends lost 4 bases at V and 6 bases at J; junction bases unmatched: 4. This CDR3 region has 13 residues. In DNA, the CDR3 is TGTGCCAGCAGTTCGCAGGGGGCGGATGGCTACACCTTC. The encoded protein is CASSSQGADGYTF.

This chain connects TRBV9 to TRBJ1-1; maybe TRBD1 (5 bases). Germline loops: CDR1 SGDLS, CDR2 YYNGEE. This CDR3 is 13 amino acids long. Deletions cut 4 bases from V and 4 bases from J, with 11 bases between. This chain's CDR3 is CASSSGPFTEAFF. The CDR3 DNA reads TGTGCCAGCAGCTCGGGGCCCTTCACTGAAGCTTTCTTT.